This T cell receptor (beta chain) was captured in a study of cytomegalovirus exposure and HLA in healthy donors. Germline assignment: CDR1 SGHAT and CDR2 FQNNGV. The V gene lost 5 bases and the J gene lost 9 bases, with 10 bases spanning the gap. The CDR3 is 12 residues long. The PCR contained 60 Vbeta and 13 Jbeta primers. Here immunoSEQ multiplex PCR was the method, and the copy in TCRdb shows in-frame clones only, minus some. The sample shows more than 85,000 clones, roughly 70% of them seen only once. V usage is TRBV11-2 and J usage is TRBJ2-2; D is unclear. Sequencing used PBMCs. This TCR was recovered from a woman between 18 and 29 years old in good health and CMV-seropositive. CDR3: CASSLRWWELFF. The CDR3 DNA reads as TGTGCCAGCAGCCTCCGGTGGTGGGAGCTGTTTTTT.